The 13 T cell receptor beta chains presented below share a single source sample, sequenced in a study of blood T cell repertoires in COVID-19. Sequencing was performed with immunoSEQ multiplex PCR; in TCRdb, only in-frame clones are kept and a portion is missing. The sample records 450,000 or so clones, 75% to 90% being singletons. Material for sequencing was peripheral blood. These receptors were taken from a woman aged 40 to 50 with COVID-19, enrolled during active disease.

This sequence joins TRBV27 and TRBJ2-1; 10 nucleotides match TRBD1. The CDR3 length is 15 residues. CDR1 is MNHEY, CDR2 SMNVEV, per germline (reference sequence). Trimming at V came to 5 bases and at J to 7 bases, leaving 8 bases not matched to a gene. In DNA form, the CDR3 reads TGTGCCAGCAGTCTAGACAGGGGGCACTTGAATGAGCAGTTCTTC. This gives the protein CASSLDRGHLNEQFF.

The chain recombines TRBV28 with TRBJ1-5, with a tentative D call TRBD1 (5 bases). From germline, CDR1 is MDHEN and CDR2 SYDVKM. With 8 bases removed from V and 5 bases from J, the gap between germline ends came to 16 bases. The CDR3 extends over 14 amino acids. CDR3 nucleotide sequence: TGTGCCAGCCTATGGGGGGGTAAGGATCAGCCCCAGCATTTT. It encodes CASLWGGKDQPQHF.

The V gene is TRBV12-5, the J gene TRBJ2-2; TRBD2 is a possible D gene (6 bases). The CDR3 extends over 16 amino acids. Germline V gene lookup returns CDR1 LGHNT and CDR2 FRNRAP. With 1 base removed from V and 1 base from J, the gap between germline ends came to 10 bases. The CDR3 loop reads CASGLAVGGNTGELFF. The CDR3 nucleotides are TGTGCTAGTGGTTTGGCCGTGGGAGGGAACACCGGGGAGCTGTTTTTT.

This clone was recorded only once. The rearrangement links TRBV10-3 to TRBJ1-2; 7 nucleotides agree with TRBD1. The CDR3 spans 14 residues. V lost 8 bases to trimming and J lost 7 bases; unmatched junction nucleotides: 13. The germline CDR1 and CDR2 sequences are ENHRY and SYGVKD. CDR3 nucleotide sequence: TGTGCCATCCCCCGACGACAGGGCCTGGGTGGCTACACCTTC. Translation gives CAIPRRQGLGGYTF.

The V and J genes are TRBV28 and TRBJ1-4; the match to TRBD1 covers 8 bases. Trimming cost V 6 bases and J 3 bases; bases outside gene matches: 12. Germline CDR1 reads MDHEN; CDR2 reads SYDVKM. The CDR3 is made up of 17 amino acids. The DNA for the CDR3 is TGTGCCAGCAGCTCCGGACAGGGCTTAGTTCCTAATGAAAAACTGTTTTTT. Protein product: CASSSGQGLVPNEKLFF. Full variable domain (outside the CDR3, taken from reference TRBV28 and TRBJ1-4): DVKVTQSSRYLVKRTGEKVFLECVQDMDHENMFWYRQDPGLGLRLIYFSYDVKMKEKGDIPEGYSVSREKKERFSLILESASTNQTSMYLCASSSGQGLVPNEKLFFGSGTQLSVL.

The CDR3 coding sequence is TGTGCCTGGACCCCGGACACGAACACTGAAGCTTTCTTT. This sequence encodes CAWTPDTNTEAFF. The rearrangement links TRBV30 to TRBJ1-1; maybe TRBD1 (5 bases). In germline, CDR1 is GTSNPN, CDR2 SVGIG (reference sequence). Trimming left V 4 bases short and J 1 base short, with 10 bases between. The CDR3 consists of 13 residues.

This chain links TRBV6-6 with TRBJ1-1; D remains ambiguous. Trimming removed 4 bases from V and 0 bases from J, with 12 bases in between. Germline-derived CDR1 and CDR2 are MNHNY and SVGAGI (reference sequence). This CDR3 contains 15 residues. The DNA for the CDR3 is TGTGCCAGCAGTTCTCCCCGAGATGTGAACACTGAAGCTTTCTTT. Protein sequence: CASSSPRDVNTEAFF.

This chain uses TRBV2 with TRBJ2-7, with 9 bases identical to TRBD2. CDR3 size: 14 residues. Germline assignment: CDR1 SNHLY and CDR2 FYNNEI. V lost 6 bases to trimming and J lost 7 bases; unmatched junction nucleotides: 10. CDR3 loop: CASSLLAGEDEQYF. The CDR3 bases are TGTGCCAGCAGCCTATTAGCGGGAGAGGATGAGCAGTACTTC.

The rearrangement joins TRBV12-3 or TRBV12-4 to TRBJ2-7; D gene ambiguous. The CDR3 runs 11 residues. With 5 bases removed from V and 5 bases from J, the gap between germline ends came to 7 bases. The CDR3 loop is CASSRRDEQYF. The CDR3 DNA follows: TGTGCCAGCAGTCGCCGGGACGAGCAGTACTTC.

CDR3 bases: TGTGCCAGCAGTGATGCGGGGGGGGGACCCGGGGAGCTGTTTTTT. Protein product: CASSDAGGGPGELFF. The chain joins TRBV25-1 to TRBJ2-2; 9 positions agree with TRBD2. There are 15 residues in the CDR3. The V gene end was trimmed by 3 bases and the J gene end by 6 bases; junction bases not matched to a gene: 5. Germline V CDR1 and CDR2: MGHDK, SYGVNS.

The chain combines TRBV4-3 with TRBJ2-1, with 8 nucleotides matching TRBD2. The CDR3 has 17 amino acids. The ends lost 0 bases at V and 9 bases at J; junction bases unmatched: 13. Germline V lookup: CDR1 LGHNA, CDR2 YSLEER. The CDR3 region has the DNA TGCGCCAGCAGCCAAGATCTCGTCTCCGGGAGGGCCGGTGAGCAGTTCTTC. This translates into CASSQDLVSGRAGEQFF.

The CDR3 loop reads CSVGGTDTQYF. The CDR3 region has the DNA TGCAGCGTTGGCGGCACAGATACGCAGTATTTT. V is TRBV29-1 and J is TRBJ2-3; D not certain. This CDR3 comprises 11 residues. Germline V gene sequence: CDR1 SQVTM, CDR2 ANQGSEA. V lost 4 bases and J 1 base, leaving 3 bases between the germline ends.

The chain links TRBV15 to TRBJ2-5, with a weak D call TRBD1 (5 bases). The CDR3 has 15 amino acids. V was cut by 5 bases and J by 2 bases, with 15 bases left in between. Germline V gives CDR1 LNHNV, CDR2 YYDKDF (reference sequence). As DNA, the CDR3 is TGTGCCACCAGCCCCGCCAGGGTCAGACAAGAGACCCAGTACTTC. Residues: CATSPARVRQETQYF.